Shown below are 15 T cell receptor beta chains from a single sample sequenced in a study of cytomegalovirus exposure and HLA in healthy donors. This PCR relied on a set of 60 Vbeta primers and 13 Jbeta primers. Profiling relied on immunoSEQ multiplex PCR, and the TCRdb table lists in-frame clones only, not all of them. The sample records 150,000 or so clones, roughly 66% being singletons. Material for sequencing was PBMCs. These receptors were obtained from a young woman in good health and CMV-seronegative.

This chain joins TRBV19 and TRBJ1-1; D unresolved. Germline lookup yields CDR1 LNHDA and CDR2 SQIVND (reference sequence). V was cut by 2 bases and J by 0 bases, with 10 bases left in between. The CDR3 runs 15 residues. The CDR3 coding sequence is TGTGCCAGTAGTATAAAGCTCGCCATGAACACTGAAGCTTTCTTT. This sequence encodes CASSIKLAMNTEAFF.

The chain employs TRBV5-1 and TRBJ1-4; 9 bases match TRBD1. This CDR3 is 14 amino acids long. J gave up 8 bases and V 4 bases, and 6 bases lay outside the gene matches. Germline V gene sequence: CDR1 SGHRS, CDR2 YFSETQ. CDR3 DNA sequence: TGCGCCAGCAGCGGGACAGGGATTCGAGAAAAACTGTTTTTT. This codes for CASSGTGIREKLFF.

The rearrangement links TRBV5-1 to TRBJ2-3; 13 positions match TRBD2. The CDR3 totals 17 residues. The trim removed 4 bases at V and 2 bases at J, leaving 7 bases unmatched. Germline CDR1 SGHRS, CDR2 YFSETQ. CDR3 sequence reads: CASSILLAGGPTDTQYF. In DNA, the CDR3 is TGCGCCAGCAGCATCTTACTAGCGGGGGGGCCCACAGATACGCAGTATTTT.

The V and J genes are TRBV20-1 and TRBJ2-1; D is unresolved. CDR3 length: 10 residues. V lost 3 bases and J 5 bases, leaving 2 bases between the germline ends. Germline CDR1 DFQATT, CDR2 SNEGSKA (reference sequence). The CDR3 here is CSASNNEQFF. The CDR3 DNA sequence: TGCAGTGCTAGCAACAATGAGCAGTTCTTC.

The V and J genes are TRBV11-3 and TRBJ2-3; TRBD2 aligns across 8 bases. The germline V gene encodes CDR1 SGHNT and CDR2 YENEEA. The CDR3 is made up of 16 amino acids. Trimming at V came to 5 bases and at J to 0 bases, leaving 7 bases not matched to a gene. The CDR3 loop is CASSRTSGVSTDTQYF. In nucleotides, the CDR3 is TGTGCCAGCAGCCGAACTAGCGGAGTTAGCACAGATACGCAGTATTTT.

The chain recombines TRBV4-3 with TRBJ2-1; perhaps TRBD2 as D (6 bases). The CDR3 consists of 17 residues. V gave up 3 bases and J gave up 0 bases, with 15 bases separating them. Germline assignment: CDR1 LGHNA and CDR2 YSLEER. The CDR3 region is CASSQKVGSNSYNEQFF. CDR3 nucleotides: TGCGCCAGCAGCCAGAAAGTCGGGAGCAACTCCTACAATGAGCAGTTCTTC.

This chain links TRBV19 with TRBJ1-5; 9 bases align to TRBD1. This CDR3 spans 15 amino acids. The V and J ends lost 5 bases and 0 bases, in that order; junction bases with no gene match: 2. Germline CDR1 and CDR2: LNHDA and SQIVND (reference sequence). For the CDR3, the DNA is TGTGCCAGTAGTCCGGACAGGGGTAGCAATCAGCCCCAGCATTTT. It encodes CASSPDRGSNQPQHF.

V is TRBV4-3 and J is TRBJ2-7, with TRBD1 identical over 10 bases. There are 14 residues in the CDR3. V trimming: 1 base; J trimming: 6 bases; junction bases outside the gene matches: 3. CDR1 is LGHNA, CDR2 YSLEER, per germline. CDR3 in amino acids: CASSQVGTGAEQYF. CDR3 DNA sequence: TGCGCCAGCAGCCAAGTTGGGACAGGGGCCGAGCAGTACTTC.

The table lists this clone with a few counts. The chain employs TRBV6-6 and TRBJ1-1; TRBD1 aligns across 8 bases. This CDR3 is built from 12 residues. Germline V gene lookup returns CDR1 MNHNY and CDR2 SVGAGI (reference sequence). V lost 6 bases and J lost 4; bases outside the gene matches: 1. CDR3 in amino acids: CASSTGGTEAFF. CDR3 DNA sequence: TGTGCCAGCAGCACAGGGGGCACTGAAGCTTTCTTT.

The chain links TRBV5-7 to TRBJ1-6, with TRBD1 identical over 11 bases. TRBV5-7 is known as an ORF, though its function is uncertain. The CDR3 sequence is 19 residues long. With V trimmed by 3 bases and J by 8 bases, 16 bases remained unmatched. CDR3 nucleotide sequence: TGTGCCAGCAGCTCCCAGGACAGGGGGCAGTGGCGTTGGTATTCACCCCTCCACTTT. Translating it yields CASSSQDRGQWRWYSPLHF.

The rearrangement links TRBV5-1 to TRBJ1-2; 7 positions agree with TRBD1. V trimming: 3 bases; J trimming: 8 bases; junction bases outside the gene matches: 10. CDR3 length equals 14 residues. Germline CDR1 is SGHRS and CDR2 is YFSETQ. The CDR3 DNA reads TGCGCCAGCAGCTCCTGGGACAGTTCGCAAGGCTACACCTTC. Residues: CASSSWDSSQGYTF.

The chain carries TRBV6-5 and TRBJ2-7; D not certain. Trimming pared 0 bases from V and 3 bases from J, leaving 12 bases between. The CDR3 contains 15 residues. CDR1 and CDR2 (germline): MNHEY, SVGAGI. CDR3 sequence reads: CASSYSRSFDYEQYF. DNA for the CDR3: TGTGCCAGCAGTTACTCGAGGTCATTTGACTACGAGCAGTACTTC.

This chain uses TRBV6-5 with TRBJ1-1; a possible D gene is TRBD1 (5 bases). Between the trimmed V and J ends, which lost 2 bases and 1 base, there was a span of 11 bases. This CDR3 is built from 15 residues. Germline assignment: CDR1 MNHEY and CDR2 SVGAGI. CDR3 in amino acids: CASSYQVDRNTEAFF. In DNA form, the CDR3 reads TGTGCCAGCAGTTACCAAGTCGACAGGAACACTGAAGCTTTCTTT.

J is TRBJ2-5 and V is TRBV5-1; TRBD1 is a possible D gene (5 bases). The V end lost 4 bases, the J end lost 5 bases, and 12 bases lay between the germline ends. This CDR3 spans 13 amino acids. The V gene's germline CDR1 is SGHRS and CDR2 YFSETQ. The CDR3 DNA reads as TGCGCCAGCAGCCGCAGGGAAATGGAGACCCAGTACTTC. Amino acid sequence: CASSRREMETQYF.

The chain joins TRBV4-1 to TRBJ1-1, with D possibly being TRBD1 (6 bases). Germline V gives CDR1 MGHRA, CDR2 YSYEKL. The CDR3 covers 15 residues. The V end lost 1 base, the J end lost 6 bases, and 15 bases lay between the germline ends. CDR3 region: CASSQAPDRTSEAFF. Written as DNA, the CDR3 is TGCGCCAGCAGCCAAGCCCCCGACAGGACATCTGAAGCTTTCTTT.